This TCR beta chain emerged from a study of T cells expressing NK-cell markers. Turning to the study itself: Seven of the eight sequenced donors were HCMV-seropositive; one was seronegative.

TCRdb re-called the 5' RACE reads and catalogs CDR3 proteins one per entry, DNA excluded. Recorded for this sample: about 440,000 distinct CDR3 sequences. The receptor's source is a woman between 18 and 69 years old in good health. The sample consisted of blood T cells: a sorted CD56 or NKG2C T cell subset, CD4+ or CD8+ T cells, or bulk PBMC T cells (not recorded which).

The CDR3 loop reads CASSLKASGGADTQYF. The rearrangement uses TRBV7-8 and TRBJ2-3; the TRBD2 assignment by TCRdb is unverifiable without DNA. From germline, CDR1 is SGHVS and CDR2 FQNEAQ. This CDR3 has 16 residues.